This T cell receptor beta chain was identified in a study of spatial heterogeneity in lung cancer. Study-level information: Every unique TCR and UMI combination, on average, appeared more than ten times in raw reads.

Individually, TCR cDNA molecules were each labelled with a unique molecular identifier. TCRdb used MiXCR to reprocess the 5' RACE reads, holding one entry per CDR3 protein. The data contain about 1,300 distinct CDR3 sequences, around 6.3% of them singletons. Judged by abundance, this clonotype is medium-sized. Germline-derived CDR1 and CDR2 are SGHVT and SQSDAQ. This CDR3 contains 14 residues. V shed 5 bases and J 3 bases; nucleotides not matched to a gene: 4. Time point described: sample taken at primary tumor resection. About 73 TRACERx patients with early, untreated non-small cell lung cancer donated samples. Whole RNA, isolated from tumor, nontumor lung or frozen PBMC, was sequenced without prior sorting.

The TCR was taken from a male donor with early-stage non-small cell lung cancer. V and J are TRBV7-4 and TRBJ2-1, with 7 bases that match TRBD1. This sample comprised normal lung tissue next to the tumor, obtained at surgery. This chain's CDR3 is CASSQRGHYNEQFF. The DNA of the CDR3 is TGTGCCAGCAGCCAGAGGGGGCACTACAATGAGCAGTTCTTC.